A single sample gave rise to the 28 T cell receptor beta chains below, sequenced in a study of PD-1 blockade in classical Hodgkin lymphoma. Method: immunoSEQ multiplex PCR; TCRdb's copy keeps in-frame clones and lacks some. Altogether tens of thousands of clones are present, approximately 86% being singletons, with the ten largest covering approximately 7%. Time point defined: cycle 4 day 1 (C4D1), after 6 weeks of nivolumab. With no exception, relapse followed autologous stem cell transplantation in all patients, and brentuximab vedotin exposure varied. This sample comprised peripheral blood mononuclear cells (PBMCs), obtained before the fourth cycle of nivolumab. These receptors were obtained from a human donor with classical Hodgkin lymphoma.

V usage is TRBV5-4 and J usage is TRBJ1-3; D may be TRBD1 (6 bases). The CDR3 has 17 residues. The germline V and J ends were trimmed by 0 bases and 0 bases, with 13 bases remaining between them. The V gene's germline CDR1 is SGHNT and CDR2 YYREEE (reference sequence). The CDR3 coding sequence is TGTGCCAGCAGCTTGGCCCTTGACAGGTTCTCTGGAAACACCATATATTTT. Translated, it gives CASSLALDRFSGNTIYF.

The J gene is TRBJ2-3, the V gene TRBV19, with TRBD1 matching 8 bases. V lost 6 bases and J lost 0; bases outside the gene matches: 8. Germline V CDR1 and CDR2: LNHDA, SQIVND (reference sequence). This CDR3 contains 16 residues. The CDR3 nucleotides are TGTGCCAGTAGACGACGGACAGGGTTCAGCACAGATACGCAGTATTTT. It encodes CASRRRTGFSTDTQYF.

The V call is TRBV6-5, the J call TRBJ2-7; no firm D call. Germline V gene sequence: CDR1 MNHEY, CDR2 SVGAGI. The CDR3 has 11 amino acids. Deletions cut 6 bases from V and 6 bases from J, with 9 bases between. The CDR3, as DNA: TGTGCCAGCAGGGGTCCCTCCGAGCAGTACTTC. It encodes CASRGPSEQYF.

This clone has just one count. V is TRBV27 and J is TRBJ1-2; no clear D gene. The CDR3 is 14 residues long. Per germline, CDR1 MNHEY and CDR2 SMNVEV (reference sequence). Trimming removed 6 bases from V and 1 base from J, with 12 bases in between. The CDR3 DNA is TGTGCCAGCAGCAATGACACCAATAACTATGGCTACACCTTC. Its translation is CASSNDTNNYGYTF.

Worth noting for this clone: One end of the junction does not line up with germline, which may come from a read error. This chain uses TRBV7-8 with TRBJ2-7; D is undetermined. CDR3 length: 14 residues. The V gene's germline CDR1 is SGHVS and CDR2 FQNEAQ. The CDR3 DNA is TGTGCCAGCAGCTTAGGGCGGTCCTCCCACGAGCAGTACTTC. Translation: CASSLGRSSHEQYF.

The chain has TRBV29-1 and TRBJ2-3; TRBD1 matches 10 bases. The CDR3 covers 14 residues. V shed 7 bases, J shed 5 bases, and the junction held 9 bases outside the gene matches. Germline CDR1 is SQVTM and CDR2 is ANQGSEA. The CDR3 DNA reads TGCAGCGCCCACCGGACAGGGGGACTAGATACGCAGTATTTT. As protein: CSAHRTGGLDTQYF.

The chain has TRBV27 and TRBJ2-3, with D hard to call. Trimming left V 8 bases short and J 0 bases short, with 12 bases between. This CDR3 is 14 amino acids long. Germline values: CDR1 MNHEY, CDR2 SMNVEV (reference sequence). The CDR3 DNA follows: TGTGCCAGCCAACCCCTTATCAGCACAGATACGCAGTATTTT. This translates into CASQPLISTDTQYF.

This chain uses TRBV25-1 with TRBJ1-3; no clear D. The V end lost 2 bases, the J end lost 0 bases, and 5 bases lay between the germline ends. Germline CDR1 and CDR2: MGHDK and SYGVNS. CDR3 size: 14 residues. The CDR3 nucleotides are TGTGCCAGCAGTGAAGGGAGCTCTGGAAACACCATATATTTT. Translation gives CASSEGSSGNTIYF.

The rearrangement uses TRBV18 and TRBJ2-2; TRBD1 matches at 9 bases. The CDR3 has 18 residues. The V gene end was trimmed by 2 bases and the J gene end by 1 base; junction bases not matched to a gene: 8. Germline V CDR1 and CDR2: KGHSH, LQKENI. The CDR3 DNA sequence: TGTGCCAGCTCACCAGTATTTCGGACAGGGGTGAACACCGGGGAGCTGTTTTTT. It specifies CASSPVFRTGVNTGELFF.

V usage is TRBV10-3 and J usage is TRBJ2-2; 15 nucleotides match TRBD2. This CDR3 is built from 17 residues. Germline CDR1 is ENHRY and CDR2 is SYGVKD. J lost 5 bases, V lost 4 bases, and 5 bases had no gene match. The CDR3 here is CAISGTSGRARTGELFF. Here the CDR3 DNA reads TGTGCCATCAGTGGGACTAGCGGGAGGGCCCGAACCGGGGAGCTGTTTTTT.

In its sample, this clone was seen once. The chain is built from TRBV2 and TRBJ2-6; D possibly uses TRBD1 or TRBD2 (6 bases each). The V end was cut by 4 bases, the J end by 4 bases, with 11 bases between. CDR1 is SNHLY, CDR2 FYNNEI, per germline. CDR3 length: 15 amino acids. This CDR3 is CASSGGALGANVLTF. The CDR3 DNA sequence: TGTGCCAGCAGTGGGGGGGCGTTAGGGGCCAACGTCCTGACTTTC. The variable domain in full, with the rest retrieved from reference TRBV2 and TRBJ2-6, is EPEVTQTPSHQVTQMGQEVILRCVPISNHLYFYWYRQILGQKVEFLVSFYNNEISEKSEIFDDQFSVERPDGSNFTLKIRSTKLEDSAMYFCASSGGALGANVLTFGAGSRLTVL.

The chain uses TRBV7-2 and TRBJ2-7; D remains ambiguous. The CDR3 runs 12 residues. V shed 3 bases and J shed 6 bases, with 9 bases lying between them. CDR1 and CDR2 from the germline V gene are SGHTA and FQGNSA. The CDR3 DNA reads as TGTGCCAGCAGCTTCCCTCAAACCGAGCAGTACTTC. Its translation: CASSFPQTEQYF.

The chain links TRBV2 to TRBJ1-5; tentatively, D is TRBD1 (6 bases). CDR1 and CDR2 (germline): SNHLY, FYNNEI. The V end was cut by 8 bases, the J end by 0 bases, with 14 bases between. The length of the CDR3 is 15 residues. DNA of the CDR3: TGTGCCAGCGGGGCCAGGGGAATTAGCAATCAGCCCCAGCATTTT. Encoded protein: CASGARGISNQPQHF.

The CDR3 here is CASAVARDEQFF. DNA of the CDR3: TGTGCCAGCGCAGTGGCGAGGGATGAGCAGTTCTTC. The chain carries TRBV27 and TRBJ2-1; the D gene is possibly TRBD2 (5 bases). The V gene lost 8 bases and the J gene lost 8 bases, with 13 bases spanning the gap. This CDR3 is built from 12 residues. The germline CDR1 and CDR2 sequences are MNHEY and SMNVEV (reference sequence).

The genes are TRBV5-4 and TRBJ2-5, with 8 nucleotides matching TRBD1. This CDR3 spans 15 amino acids. V shed 4 bases, J shed 1 base, and the junction held 6 bases outside the gene matches. Germline CDR1 is SGHNT and CDR2 is YYREEE (reference sequence). CDR3 sequence: CASSVHRGIQETQYF. DNA for the CDR3: TGTGCCAGCAGCGTACACAGGGGGATCCAAGAGACCCAGTACTTC.

A single count supports this clone. The chain carries TRBV18 and TRBJ2-3, with 11 nucleotides matching TRBD1. V lost 3 bases, J lost 5 bases, and 4 bases stayed unmatched. This CDR3 spans 15 amino acids. CDR1 and CDR2 (germline): KGHSH, LQKENI. CDR3 in amino acids: CASSPGQGAGDTQYF. The DNA of the CDR3 is TGTGCCAGCTCACCTGGACAGGGGGCTGGAGATACGCAGTATTTT.

This chain links TRBV11-2 with TRBJ1-5, with 8 bases lining up with TRBD1. Trimming took 5 bases from V and 7 from J; bases not matched to a gene: 4. The V gene's germline CDR1 is SGHAT and CDR2 FQNNGV. The CDR3 spans 13 residues. The CDR3 DNA reads as TGTGCCAGCAGCCCCCGGACAGGGCAGCCCCAGCATTTT. It specifies CASSPRTGQPQHF. Together with reference TRBV11-2 and TRBJ1-5, the CDR3 gives the full variable domain: EAGVAQSPRYKIIEKRQSVAFWCNPISGHATLYWYQQILGQGPKLLIQFQNNGVVDDSQLPKDRFSAERLKGVDSTLKIQPAKLEDSAVYLCASSPRTGQPQHFGDGTRLSIL.

The chain employs TRBV18 and TRBJ2-7; D might be TRBD1 (6 bases). The V end lost 5 bases, the J end lost 2 bases, and 13 bases lay between the germline ends. CDR1 is KGHSH, CDR2 LQKENI, per germline. The CDR3 runs to 14 residues. The CDR3 nucleotides are TGTGCCAGCTCAGATCGCAGGGGCGCCTACGAGCAGTACTTC. Translated: CASSDRRGAYEQYF.

The V and J genes are TRBV19 and TRBJ2-1; D possibly corresponds to TRBD1 (6 bases). V was shortened by 2 bases and J by 10 bases, with 21 bases between the two germline ends. CDR3 length equals 16 residues. Germline CDR1 is LNHDA and CDR2 is SQIVND (reference sequence). The CDR3 protein is CASSIPGTFLQWEQFF. CDR3 coding DNA: TGTGCCAGTAGTATACCAGGGACATTTTTACAATGGGAGCAGTTCTTC.

The table lists this clone with a count of one. The CDR3 loop is CASSLTGGGQPQHF. The CDR3 region has the DNA TGTGCCAGCAGCTTGACAGGGGGCGGTCAGCCCCAGCATTTT. This sequence joins TRBV7-9 and TRBJ1-5; 10 bases fit TRBD1. V shed 3 bases, J shed 6 bases, and the junction held 2 bases outside the gene matches. The length of the CDR3 is 14 residues. Germline-derived CDR1 and CDR2 are SEHNR and FQNEAQ (reference sequence). The whole variable domain, remainder taken from reference TRBV7-9 and TRBJ1-5, is DTGVSQNPRHKITKRGQNVTFRCDPISEHNRLYWYRQTLGQGPEFLTYFQNEAQLEKSRLLSDRFSAERPKGSFSTLEIQRTEQGDSAMYLCASSLTGGGQPQHFGDGTRLSIL.

The CDR3 DNA reads as TGTGCCATCAGTGATCCCCAACGTGGACAGGGAAGTGTCTATGGCTACACCTTC. It translates to CAISDPQRGQGSVYGYTF. The chain recombines TRBV10-3 with TRBJ1-2; 8 bases line up with TRBD1. This CDR3 region has 18 residues. Germline CDR1 ENHRY, CDR2 SYGVKD. V was pared by 3 bases and J by 4 bases, with 16 bases of the junction left unmatched.

The chain links TRBV28 to TRBJ2-2; a weak D match, TRBD2 (5 bases). Germline loops: CDR1 MDHEN, CDR2 SYDVKM. V was pared by 2 bases and J by 6 bases, with 7 bases between. CDR3 length equals 13 residues. CDR3 sequence (DNA): TGTGCCAGCAGTTTACTAGCAGCCGGGGAGCTGTTTTTT. It codes for CASSLLAAGELFF.

CDR3 loop: CASSLYVSLNTEAFF. In DNA form, the CDR3 reads TGTGCCAGCAGCTTATATGTCAGTTTGAACACTGAAGCTTTCTTT. This sequence joins TRBV11-1 and TRBJ1-1; D unclear. Germline lookup yields CDR1 SGHAT and CDR2 FQDESV (reference sequence). The V end was cut by 2 bases, the J end by 0 bases, with 10 bases between. The CDR3 has 15 residues. Using reference TRBV11-1 and TRBJ1-1 for the parts outside the CDR3, the full variable domain is EAEVAQSPRYKITEKSQAVAFWCDPISGHATLYWYRQILGQGPELLVQFQDESVVDDSQLPKDRFSAERLKGVDSTLKIQPAELGDSAMYLCASSLYVSLNTEAFFGQGTRLTVV.

In its sample, this clone was seen once. This sequence joins TRBV5-6 and TRBJ2-3; 8 bases line up with TRBD2. This CDR3 region has 16 residues. The ends lost 3 bases at V and 1 base at J; junction bases unmatched: 7. Germline CDR1 reads SGHDT; CDR2 reads YYEEEE. CDR3: CASSSPTSGRTDTQYF. CDR3 bases: TGTGCCAGCAGCTCTCCTACTAGCGGACGCACAGATACGCAGTATTTT.

This clone was observed a single time. The chain carries TRBV25-1 and TRBJ1-1, with 9 bases aligning to TRBD1. V shed 7 bases, J shed 4 bases, and the junction held 4 bases outside the gene matches. Per germline, CDR1 MGHDK and CDR2 SYGVNS. This CDR3 spans 13 amino acids. The CDR3 here is CASNRQGGTEAFF. As DNA, the CDR3 is TGTGCCAGCAACAGACAGGGGGGCACTGAAGCTTTCTTT.

The J gene is TRBJ1-2, the V gene TRBV27, with 8 bases matching TRBD1. The germline gives CDR1 MNHEY, CDR2 SMNVEV (reference sequence). This CDR3 spans 15 amino acids. Germline trimming cut 3 bases from V and 7 bases from J; bases unmatched to any gene: 10. CDR3 region: CASSFFRDRTTGYTF. CDR3 in DNA: TGTGCCAGCAGTTTTTTCCGGGACAGGACGACTGGCTACACCTTC.

The chain recombines TRBV5-1 with TRBJ2-5; 9 bases are shared with TRBD1. Germline CDR1 is SGHRS and CDR2 is YFSETQ. The CDR3 extends over 15 amino acids. After removal of 0 bases from V and 4 bases from J, the junction contained 4 bases not matched to a gene. As DNA, the CDR3 is TGCGCCAGCAGCTTGGCCGGGACAGGGTCAGAGACCCAGTACTTC. Protein product: CASSLAGTGSETQYF.

CDR3: CAITTFHNEQFF. CDR3 nucleotides: TGTGCCATCACAACGTTCCACAATGAGCAGTTCTTC. This chain links TRBV10-3 with TRBJ2-1; no reliable D call. V was cut by 7 bases and J by 5 bases, with 9 bases left in between. The CDR3 length is 12 residues. CDR1 is ENHRY, CDR2 SYGVKD, per germline.